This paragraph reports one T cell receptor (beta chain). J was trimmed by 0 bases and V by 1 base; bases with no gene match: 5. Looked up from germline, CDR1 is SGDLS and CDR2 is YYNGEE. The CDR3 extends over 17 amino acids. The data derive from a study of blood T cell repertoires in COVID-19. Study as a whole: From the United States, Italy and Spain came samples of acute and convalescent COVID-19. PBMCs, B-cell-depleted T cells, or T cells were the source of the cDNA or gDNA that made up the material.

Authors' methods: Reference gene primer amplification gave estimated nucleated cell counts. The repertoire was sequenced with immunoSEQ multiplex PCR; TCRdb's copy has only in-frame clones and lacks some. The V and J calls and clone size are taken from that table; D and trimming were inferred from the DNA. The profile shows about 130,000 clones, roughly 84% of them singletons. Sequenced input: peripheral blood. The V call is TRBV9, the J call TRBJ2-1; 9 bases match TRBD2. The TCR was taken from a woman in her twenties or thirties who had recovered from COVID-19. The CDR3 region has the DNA TGTGCCAGCAGCGTACTAGCGGGGTGGAGCTCCTACAATGAGCAGTTCTTC. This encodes CASSVLAGWSSYNEQFF.